The present T cell receptor beta chain was sequenced within a study of CD8 T cells in Susac syndrome (dated by TCRdb to between 2019 and 2020). Regarding the study in general: Among the Susac syndrome patients who were sequenced, clinically active disease was present in over 5 and clinical remission was observed in fewer than 10. Whether CD8+ T cell activation and differentiation in Susac syndrome was antigen driven was tested using repertoire sequencing. At the time of blood withdrawal, Susac syndrome patients were either therapy-naive, taking corticosteroids (with some also receiving IVIg), or on IVIg alone. The study at large found these results: The number of individuals in the TCR sequencing and HLA analysis was recognized as being relatively small. In the CD4+ T cell repertoire of Susac syndrome patients, clonal expansion was not detected.

Peripheral blood CD8+ and CD4+ T cells from healthy donors, Susac syndrome patients and multiple sclerosis patients were profiled by high-throughput TCR beta sequencing. The Susac syndrome patients fulfilled recently defined diagnostic criteria for definite or probable disease. Bulk CD8+ and CD4+ T cells were purified magnetically by negative isolation, whereas CD8+ TEMRA cells were enriched by FACS. Blood was drawn into EDTA tubes, processed within 24 hours, and PBMCs were isolated by density gradient centrifugation. PBMCs intended for TCR sequencing were cryopreserved in liquid nitrogen and were subsequently thawed in a 37 degrees C water bath. A purity of at least 90% was achieved for sorted or isolated CD4+, CD8+ and CD8+ TEMRA cells. Remarks on this clonotype: This receptor's antigen is unknown. The input lacks base qualities; no much larger clone sits a single base away.

V is clipped by 3 bases and J by 2 bases, and the sequence between their germline boundaries is 10 bases long. The CDR3 has 14 amino acids, counting the end cysteine and phenylalanine. Only the CDR3 DNA stays, 42 bases, in frame from base 1. The germline V gene specifies SGDLS as CDR1 and YYNGEE as CDR2. RNA was extracted with the RNeasy kit and roughly 0.5 to 1 ug was reverse transcribed using random hexamers. TCR beta CDR3 regions were amplified with the immunoSEQ multiplex PCR assay covering 54 Vbeta and 13 Jbeta segments. PCR amplification bias was corrected using a synthetic template baseline for primer optimization and computational correction. The paper's processing steps were these. Reads were assigned to V, D and J genes according to IMGT and analyzed in immunoSEQ Analyzer, with only productive sequences retained. Clonality was computed as one minus Shannon entropy normalized by log2 of the number of productive unique sequences. For each patient and control, public and private clones were evaluated among the 100 most prevalent clones. A clone was defined as Susac-specific if it was absent from the healthy and MS cohorts, from 1052 published viral clones and from other ImmuneACCESS disease sequences. TCRdb handled the public reads itself, with Q25 trimming in fastp and clone calling in MiXCR, and kept productive beta chains. Under each unique CDR3 protein, matching rows form one entry showing the most common genes and DNA. These V and J calls originate from TCRdb's pipeline instead of the authors' own analysis. This sample comprises under 150,000 distinct CDR3 sequences, around 95% of them detected only once. Roughly 0.08% of the sample rests with the top ten.

The sequenced sample was CD4+ T cells from PBMCs. The chain uses TRBV9 and TRBJ2-3; no confident D gene assignment can be made. The receptor was derived from a human donor with Susac syndrome. The CDR3 reads CASSALGPTDTQYF. The nucleotide sequence reads as follows: TGTGCCAGCAGCGCGCTAGGTCCCACAGATACGCAGTATTTT.